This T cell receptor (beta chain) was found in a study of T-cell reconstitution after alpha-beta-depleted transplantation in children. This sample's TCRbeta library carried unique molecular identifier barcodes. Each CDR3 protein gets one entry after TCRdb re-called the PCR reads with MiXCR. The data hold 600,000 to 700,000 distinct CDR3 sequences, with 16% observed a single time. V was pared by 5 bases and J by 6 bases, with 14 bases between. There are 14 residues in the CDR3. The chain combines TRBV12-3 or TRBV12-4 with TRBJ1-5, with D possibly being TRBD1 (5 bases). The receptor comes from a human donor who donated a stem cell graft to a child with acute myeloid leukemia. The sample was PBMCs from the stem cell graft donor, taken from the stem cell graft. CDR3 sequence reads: CASSGGGLVQPQHF. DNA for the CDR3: TGTGCCAGCAGTGGGGGGGGGTTAGTTCAGCCCCAGCATTTT.